This TCR beta chain was profiled in a study of T-cell memory formation after mild COVID-19. Overall study results and limits: Prior to infection, memory already included some responding clones, suggesting cross-reactive memory joined.

The germline V and J ends were trimmed by 1 base and 6 bases, with 8 bases remaining between them. CDR1 and CDR2 from the germline V gene are SGHRS and YFSETQ. The CDR3 has 13 residues. Only a few counts were recorded for this clonotype. Its antigen is unidentified. Each CDR3 protein gets one entry after TCRdb re-called the 5' RACE reads with MiXCR. The table records 65,000 to 90,000 distinct CDR3 sequences, more than 10% of them present only once. This TCR derives from a man aged 18 to 30 who had mild COVID-19 (a few samples of this study predate the infection). Cell type and time point are not known. The sequencing input was PBMCs or a T cell subset sorted from them (not recorded which). This chain links TRBV5-1 with TRBJ2-1, with D perhaps matching TRBD1 (5 bases). The DNA for the CDR3 is TGCGCCAGCAGCTTGACAGGAACCAATGAGCAGTTCTTC. It translates to CASSLTGTNEQFF.